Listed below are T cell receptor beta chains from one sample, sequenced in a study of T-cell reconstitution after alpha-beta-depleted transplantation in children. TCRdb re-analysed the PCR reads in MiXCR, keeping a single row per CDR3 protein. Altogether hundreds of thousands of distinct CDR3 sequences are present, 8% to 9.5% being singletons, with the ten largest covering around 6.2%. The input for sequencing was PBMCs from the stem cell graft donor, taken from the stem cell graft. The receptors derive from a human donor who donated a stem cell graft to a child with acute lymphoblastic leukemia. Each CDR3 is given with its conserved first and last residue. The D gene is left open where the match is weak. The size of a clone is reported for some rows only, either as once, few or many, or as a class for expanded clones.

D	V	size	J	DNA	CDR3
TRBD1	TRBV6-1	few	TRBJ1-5	TGTGCCAGCAGTAGACAGGGGCTAGGTCGGGGCAATCAGCCCCAGCATTTT	CASSRQGLGRGNQPQHF
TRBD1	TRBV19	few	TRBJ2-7	TGTGCCAGTAGGGGGACAGGGGCTTCCGAGCAGTACTTC	CASRGTGASEQYF
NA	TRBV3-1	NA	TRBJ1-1	TGTGCCAGCAGCCCCGACGCCGAATACACTGAAGCTTTCTTT	CASSPDAEYTEAFF
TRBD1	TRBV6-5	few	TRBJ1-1	TGTGCCAGCAGTTACGGGACAGGGGCCACTGAAGCTTTCTTT	CASSYGTGATEAFF
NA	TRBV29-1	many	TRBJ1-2	TGCAGCGTTGACGACTCCCACCCGGATAACTATGGCTACACCTTC	CSVDDSHPDNYGYTF
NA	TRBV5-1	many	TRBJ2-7	TGCGCCAGCAGCTTGGTGGGGACACGTACCTACGAGCAGTACTTC	CASSLVGTRTYEQYF
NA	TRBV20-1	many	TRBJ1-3	TGCAGTGCATGGGACACCTCTGGAAACACCATATATTTT	CSAWDTSGNTIYF
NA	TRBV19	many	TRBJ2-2	TGTGCCAGTGGTACCGGGGAGCTGTTTTTT	CASGTGELFF
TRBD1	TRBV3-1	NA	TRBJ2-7	TGTGCCAGCAGCCAAGTAGGGACAGGGATGATCTACGAGCAGTACTTC	CASSQVGTGMIYEQYF
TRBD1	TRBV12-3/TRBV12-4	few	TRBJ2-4	TGTGCCAGCAGTTTAGGGGCCGGGACAGAAAACATTCAGTACTTC	CASSLGAGTENIQYF
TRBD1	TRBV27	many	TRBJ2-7	TGTGCCAGCAGTTTTACAGGGGGCTACGAGCAGTACTTC	CASSFTGGYEQYF
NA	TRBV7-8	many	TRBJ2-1	TGTGCCAGCAGCTTCCTACAGGAGTTTAATGAGCAGTTCTTC	CASSFLQEFNEQFF
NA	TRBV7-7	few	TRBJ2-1	TGTGCCAGCAGCCGCGGACTGCCGCCCGACAATGAGCAGTTCTTC	CASSRGLPPDNEQFF
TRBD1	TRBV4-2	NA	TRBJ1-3	TGTGCCAGCAGCCAAGACCATCGGGACAGGGCGAAAGGAAACACCATATATTTT	CASSQDHRDRAKGNTIYF
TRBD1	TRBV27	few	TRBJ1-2	TGTGCCAGCAGTTTATCTCCCTGGACAGGGAACTATGGCTACACCTTC	CASSLSPWTGNYGYTF
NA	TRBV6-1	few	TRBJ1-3	TGTGCCAGCAAGCTCGACGGTAGCTCTGGAAACACCATATATTTT	CASKLDGSSGNTIYF
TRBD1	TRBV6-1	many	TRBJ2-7	TGTGCCAGCAGGCATCCCTCCGGGACAGGGGGCTACGAGCAGTACTTC	CASRHPSGTGGYEQYF
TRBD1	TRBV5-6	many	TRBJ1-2	TGTGCCAGCAGCCAGGGACAGACTAACTATGGCTACACCTTC	CASSQGQTNYGYTF
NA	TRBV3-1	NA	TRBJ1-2	TGTGCCAGCAGCCCCGCCCGGGGATGGGGAGGGTATGGCTACACCTTC	CASSPARGWGGYGYTF
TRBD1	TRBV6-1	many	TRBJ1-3	TGTGCCAGCAGTACCACAGGGGGCTCTGGAAACACCATATATTTT	CASSTTGGSGNTIYF